This T cell receptor (beta chain) was retrieved from a study of blood T cell repertoires in COVID-19. Method: immunoSEQ multiplex PCR; TCRdb's copy keeps in-frame clones and lacks some. Of almost 400,000 clones listed, approximately 90% are singletons. Germline V gene sequence: CDR1 KGHSH, CDR2 LQKENI. V trimming: 6 bases; J trimming: 5 bases; junction bases outside the gene matches: 9. This CDR3 comprises 15 residues. Everyone who took part was 18 to 89 years old, and they came from some 23 US areas. Grouping used clinical history reported by participants in a survey and questionnaire. The chain employs TRBV18 and TRBJ1-5, with 8 bases lining up with TRBD1. The sample consisted of PBMCs or T cells enriched from blood (not recorded which). The receptor's source is a woman in her thirties with acute COVID-19. The CDR3 sequence is CASSTTGGMDQPQHF. CDR3 nucleotide sequence: TGTGCCAGCTCGACCACAGGGGGGATGGATCAGCCCCAGCATTTT.